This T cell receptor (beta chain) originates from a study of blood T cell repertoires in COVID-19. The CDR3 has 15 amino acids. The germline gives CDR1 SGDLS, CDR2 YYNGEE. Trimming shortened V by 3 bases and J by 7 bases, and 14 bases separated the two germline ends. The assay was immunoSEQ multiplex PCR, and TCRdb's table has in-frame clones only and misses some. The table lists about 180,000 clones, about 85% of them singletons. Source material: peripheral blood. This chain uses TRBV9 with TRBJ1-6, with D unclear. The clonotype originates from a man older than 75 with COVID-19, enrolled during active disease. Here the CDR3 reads CASSADRGGNSPLHF. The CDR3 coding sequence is TGTGCCAGCAGCGCTGACCGGGGAGGGAATTCACCCCTCCACTTT.